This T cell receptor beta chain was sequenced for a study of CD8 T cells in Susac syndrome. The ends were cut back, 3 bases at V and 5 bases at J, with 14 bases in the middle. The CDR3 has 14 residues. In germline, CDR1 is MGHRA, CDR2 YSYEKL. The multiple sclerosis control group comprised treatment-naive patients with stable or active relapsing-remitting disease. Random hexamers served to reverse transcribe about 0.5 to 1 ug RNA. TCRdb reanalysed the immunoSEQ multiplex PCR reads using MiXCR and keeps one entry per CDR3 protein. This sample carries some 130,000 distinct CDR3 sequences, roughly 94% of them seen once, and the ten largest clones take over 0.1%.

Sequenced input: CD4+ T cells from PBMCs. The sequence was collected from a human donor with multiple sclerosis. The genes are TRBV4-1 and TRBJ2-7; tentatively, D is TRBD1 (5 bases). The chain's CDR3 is CASSQGHLLDEQYF. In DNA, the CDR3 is TGCGCCAGCAGCCAGGGGCACCTCCTGGACGAGCAGTACTTC.